The 4 T cell receptor beta chains reported below all come from one sample, sequenced in a study of response to subunit inactivated influenza vaccine. TCRdb reprocessed the RT-PCR reads with MiXCR, giving one entry per CDR3 protein. Among approximately 170,000 distinct CDR3 sequences, around 14% were seen once, and the ten largest hold about a quarter. Sample: CD8+ T cells sorted from PBMCs, taken approximately 5 days after vaccination. The receptors were sampled from a man aged 50-59 years who received an inactivated influenza vaccine.

This rearrangement joins TRBV4-3 to TRBJ2-2; tentatively, D is TRBD1 (6 bases). The ends were cut back, 0 bases at V and 4 bases at J, with 15 bases in the middle. Germline V gives CDR1 LGHNA, CDR2 YSLEER. There are 17 residues in the CDR3. The CDR3: CASSQDDRTIGTGELFF. The CDR3 DNA sequence: TGCGCCAGCAGCCAAGATGACAGGACAATAGGCACCGGGGAGCTGTTTTTT.

This clonotype has only a few counts. The CDR3 nucleotides read TGTGCCATCAGTGATGGTAACGGGGATGGGTACGAGCAGTACTTC. This encodes CAISDGNGDGYEQYF. The chain uses TRBV10-3 and TRBJ2-7; tentative D call: TRBD2 (5 bases). The CDR3 is 15 amino acids. With 3 bases removed from V and 4 bases from J, the gap between germline ends came to 16 bases. Per germline, CDR1 ENHRY and CDR2 SYGVKD.

A few counts support this clonotype. The chain employs TRBV12-3 or TRBV12-4 and TRBJ2-7; TRBD2 aligns across 14 bases. The CDR3 length is 17 residues. Trimming removed 4 bases from V and 0 bases from J; junction bases left unmatched: 5. CDR3 in amino acids: CASSSTSGGAPSYEQYF. As DNA, the CDR3 is TGTGCCAGCAGTTCGACTAGCGGGGGGGCCCCCTCCTACGAGCAGTACTTC.

The chain carries TRBV4-2 and TRBJ2-2, with D possibly TRBD1 on 6 matching bases. Trimming stripped 3 bases from V and 4 bases from J, with 15 bases between. Germline V gene lookup returns CDR1 LGHNA and CDR2 YNFKEQ. The CDR3 is 16 amino acids. CDR3 DNA sequence: TGTGCCAGCAGCCAGGGGATGGACAGCCTCACCGGGGAGCTGTTTTTT. This translates into CASSQGMDSLTGELFF.